This is a list of T cell receptor beta chains from one sample in a study of blood T cell repertoires in COVID-19. Measured with immunoSEQ multiplex PCR; TCRdb has only the in-frame clones, and not every one. The table lists some 220,000 clones, around 86% of them singletons. Sequenced material: peripheral blood. The origin of the receptors is a woman aged 65 to 85 with COVID-19, enrolled during active disease. Each CDR3 is given with its conserved first and last residue. A D gene is named only where the DNA matches it firmly.

>TRBV7-2|TRBJ1-5|TRBD1
TGTGCCAGCAGCTTCGCCGGGACAGGGAATCAGCCCCAGCATTTT
CASSFAGTGNQPQHF
>TRBV27|TRBJ1-1|NA
TGTGCCAGCAGTTTACAGGGTATGGGGCCTGAAGCTTTCTTT
CASSLQGMGPEAFF
>TRBV11-3|TRBJ2-1|NA
TGTGCCAGCAGCTTAGATGCGGCCAATGAGCAGTTCTTC
CASSLDAANEQFF
>TRBV29-1|TRBJ1-1|TRBD1
TGCAGCGTATGGGGCTTGGCCACGGGGGGGACAGGGGTTAACACTGAAGCTTTCTTT
CSVWGLATGGTGVNTEAFF
>TRBV5-1|TRBJ2-5|TRBD1
TGCGCCAGCAGCTTGGCTCAGGGGGAATGGGAGACCCAGTACTTC
CASSLAQGEWETQYF
>TRBV7-6|TRBJ2-1|NA
TGTGCCAGCAGCTTAAAAACAGGGTCCTACAATGAGCAGTTCTTC
CASSLKTGSYNEQFF
>TRBV29-1|TRBJ2-1|TRBD2
TGCAGCGTTGAAGGCCCGACTAGCGATGAGCAGTTCTTC
CSVEGPTSDEQFF
>TRBV2|TRBJ2-5|TRBD2
TGTGCCAGCAGTGAAAGCGGGAGGTCCCAAGAGACCCAGTACTTC
CASSESGRSQETQYF
>TRBV5-5|TRBJ1-5|NA
TGTGCCAGCAGCTTGGGATTCAGGGCCAATCAGCCCCAGCATTTT
CASSLGFRANQPQHF
>TRBV6-6|TRBJ2-7|TRBD1
TGTGCCAGCAGCCAGGGACAGGGGGTCTACGAGCAGTACTTC
CASSQGQGVYEQYF
>TRBV5-1|TRBJ2-7|TRBD1
TGCGCCAGCAGTTACAGGGGCTCCTACGAGCAGTACTTC
CASSYRGSYEQYF